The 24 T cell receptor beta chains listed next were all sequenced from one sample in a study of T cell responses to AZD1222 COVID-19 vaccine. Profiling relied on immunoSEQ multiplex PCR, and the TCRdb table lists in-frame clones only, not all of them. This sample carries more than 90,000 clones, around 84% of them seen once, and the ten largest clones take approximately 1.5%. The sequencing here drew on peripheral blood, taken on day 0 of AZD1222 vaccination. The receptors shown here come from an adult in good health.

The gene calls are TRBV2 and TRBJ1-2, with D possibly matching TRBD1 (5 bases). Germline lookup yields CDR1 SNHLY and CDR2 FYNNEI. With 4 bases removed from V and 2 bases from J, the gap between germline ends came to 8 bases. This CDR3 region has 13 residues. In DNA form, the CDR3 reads TGTGCCAGCAGTGTCCAGGGAAACTATGGCTACACCTTC. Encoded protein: CASSVQGNYGYTF. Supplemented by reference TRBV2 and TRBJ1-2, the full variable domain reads EPEVTQTPSHQVTQMGQEVILRCVPISNHLYFYWYRQILGQKVEFLVSFYNNEISEKSEIFDDQFSVERPDGSNFTLKIRSTKLEDSAMYFCASSVQGNYGYTFGSGTRLTVV.

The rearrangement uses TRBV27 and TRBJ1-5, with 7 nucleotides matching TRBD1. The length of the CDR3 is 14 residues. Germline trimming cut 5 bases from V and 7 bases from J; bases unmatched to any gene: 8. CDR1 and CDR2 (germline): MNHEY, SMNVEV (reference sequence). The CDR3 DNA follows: TGTGCCAGCAGTCACAGGGGAATTGAGCAGCCCCAGCATTTT. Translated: CASSHRGIEQPQHF.

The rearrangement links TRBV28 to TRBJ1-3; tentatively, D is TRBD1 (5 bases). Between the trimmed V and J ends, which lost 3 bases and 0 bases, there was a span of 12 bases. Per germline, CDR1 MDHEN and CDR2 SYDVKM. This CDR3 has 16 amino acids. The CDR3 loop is CASSFGGGISGNTIYF. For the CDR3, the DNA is TGTGCCAGCAGTTTCGGGGGGGGGATCTCTGGAAACACCATATATTTT.

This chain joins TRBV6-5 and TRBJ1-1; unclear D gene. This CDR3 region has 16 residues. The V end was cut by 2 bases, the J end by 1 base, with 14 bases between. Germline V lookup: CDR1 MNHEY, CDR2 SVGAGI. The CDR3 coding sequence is TGTGCCAGCAGTTACCGGGAGGGCAGGCCGAACACTGAAGCTTTCTTT. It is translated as CASSYREGRPNTEAFF.

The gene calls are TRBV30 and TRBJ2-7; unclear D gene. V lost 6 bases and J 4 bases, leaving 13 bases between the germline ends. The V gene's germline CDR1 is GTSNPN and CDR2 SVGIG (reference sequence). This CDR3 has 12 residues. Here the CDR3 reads CACTQVGYEQYF. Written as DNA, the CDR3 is TGTGCCTGCACTCAGGTGGGTTACGAGCAGTACTTC. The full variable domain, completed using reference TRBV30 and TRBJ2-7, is SQTIHQWPATLVQPVGSPLSLECTVEGTSNPNLYWYRQAAGRGLQLLFYSVGIGQISSEVPQNLSASRPQDRQFILSSKKLLLSDSGFYLCACTQVGYEQYFGPGTRLTVT.

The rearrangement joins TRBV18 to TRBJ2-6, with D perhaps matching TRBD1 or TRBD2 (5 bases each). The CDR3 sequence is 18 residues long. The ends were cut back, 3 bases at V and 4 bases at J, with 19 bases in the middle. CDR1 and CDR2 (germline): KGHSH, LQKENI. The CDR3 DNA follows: TGTGCCAGCTCACCCCTAGCCCAGCAGGGAATAGGGGCCAACGTCCTGACTTTC. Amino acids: CASSPLAQQGIGANVLTF.

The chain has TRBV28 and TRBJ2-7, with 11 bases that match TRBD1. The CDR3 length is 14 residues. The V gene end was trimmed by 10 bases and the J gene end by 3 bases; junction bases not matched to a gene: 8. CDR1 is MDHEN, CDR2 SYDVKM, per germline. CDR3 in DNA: TGTGCCATCGGACAGGGGGCAACCTACTACGAGCAGTACTTC. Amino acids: CAIGQGATYYEQYF.

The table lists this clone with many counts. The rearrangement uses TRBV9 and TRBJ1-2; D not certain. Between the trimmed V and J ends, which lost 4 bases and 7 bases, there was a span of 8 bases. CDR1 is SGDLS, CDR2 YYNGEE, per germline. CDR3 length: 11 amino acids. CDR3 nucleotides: TGTGCCAGCAGCAGAGCGGGTGGCTACACCTTC. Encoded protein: CASSRAGGYTF.

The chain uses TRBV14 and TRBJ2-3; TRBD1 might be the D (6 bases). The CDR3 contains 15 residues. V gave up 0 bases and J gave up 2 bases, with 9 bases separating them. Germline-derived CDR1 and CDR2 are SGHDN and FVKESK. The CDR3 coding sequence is TGTGCCAGCAGCCAAGAGGGACACTCCACAGATACGCAGTATTTT. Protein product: CASSQEGHSTDTQYF.

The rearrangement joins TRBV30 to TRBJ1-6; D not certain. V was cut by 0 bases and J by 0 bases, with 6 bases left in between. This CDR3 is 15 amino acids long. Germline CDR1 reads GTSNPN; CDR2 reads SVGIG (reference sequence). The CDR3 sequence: CAWSVESSYNSPLHF. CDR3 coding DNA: TGTGCCTGGAGTGTTGAGAGCTCCTATAATTCACCCCTCCACTTT.

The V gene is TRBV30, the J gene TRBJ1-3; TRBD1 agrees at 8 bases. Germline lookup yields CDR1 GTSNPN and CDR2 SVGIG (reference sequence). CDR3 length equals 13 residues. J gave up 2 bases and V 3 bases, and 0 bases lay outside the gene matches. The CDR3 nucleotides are TGTGCCTGGAGGGACAGGGCTGGAAACACCATATATTTT. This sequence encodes CAWRDRAGNTIYF.

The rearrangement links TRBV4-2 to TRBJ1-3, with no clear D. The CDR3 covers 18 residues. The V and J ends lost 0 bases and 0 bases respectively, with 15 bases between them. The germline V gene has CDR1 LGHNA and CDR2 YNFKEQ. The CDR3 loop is CASSQEGVPQLSGNTIYF. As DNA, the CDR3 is TGTGCCAGCAGCCAAGAAGGAGTCCCCCAACTCTCTGGAAACACCATATATTTT.

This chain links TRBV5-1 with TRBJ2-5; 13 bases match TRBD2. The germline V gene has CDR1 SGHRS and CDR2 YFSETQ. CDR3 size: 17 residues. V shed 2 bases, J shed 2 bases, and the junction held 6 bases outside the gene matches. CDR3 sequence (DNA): TGCGCCAGCAGCTTCGGACTAGCGGGAGAAGGACAAGAGACCCAGTACTTC. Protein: CASSFGLAGEGQETQYF.

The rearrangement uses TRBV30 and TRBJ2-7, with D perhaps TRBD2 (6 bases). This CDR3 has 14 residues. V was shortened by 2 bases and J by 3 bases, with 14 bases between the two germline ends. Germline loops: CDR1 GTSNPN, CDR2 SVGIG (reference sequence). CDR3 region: CAWSNGLLYYEQYF. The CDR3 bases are TGTGCCTGGAGTAATGGACTACTCTACTACGAGCAGTACTTC.

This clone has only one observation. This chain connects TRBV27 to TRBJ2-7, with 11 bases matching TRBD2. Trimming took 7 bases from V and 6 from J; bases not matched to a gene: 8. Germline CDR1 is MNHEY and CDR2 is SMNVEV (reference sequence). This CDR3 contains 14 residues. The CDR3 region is CASTKLAGVSEQYF. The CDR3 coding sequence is TGTGCCAGCACCAAACTAGCGGGAGTCTCCGAGCAGTACTTC.

Here the CDR3 DNA reads TGTGCCACTCAGACGGGGGAAGAACAGCCCCAGCATTTT. This sequence encodes CATQTGEEQPQHF. The V call is TRBV6-5, the J call TRBJ1-5, with a weak D call TRBD1 (5 bases). CDR3 size: 13 residues. Trimming removed 10 bases at V and 7 bases at J, with 17 bases between. From germline, CDR1 is MNHEY and CDR2 SVGAGI.

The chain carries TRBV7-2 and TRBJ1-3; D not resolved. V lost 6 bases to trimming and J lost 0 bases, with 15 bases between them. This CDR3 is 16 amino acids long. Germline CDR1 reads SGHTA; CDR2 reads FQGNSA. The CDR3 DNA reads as TGTGCCAGCAGTATCAACGCGGTGAGCTCTGGAAACACCATATATTTT. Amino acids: CASSINAVSSGNTIYF.

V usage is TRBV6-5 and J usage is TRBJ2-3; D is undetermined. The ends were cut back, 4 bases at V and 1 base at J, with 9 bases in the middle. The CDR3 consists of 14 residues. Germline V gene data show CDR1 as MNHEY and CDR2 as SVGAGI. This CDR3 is CASSFGRGTDTQYF. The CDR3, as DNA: TGTGCCAGCAGTTTTGGACGGGGCACAGATACGCAGTATTTT.

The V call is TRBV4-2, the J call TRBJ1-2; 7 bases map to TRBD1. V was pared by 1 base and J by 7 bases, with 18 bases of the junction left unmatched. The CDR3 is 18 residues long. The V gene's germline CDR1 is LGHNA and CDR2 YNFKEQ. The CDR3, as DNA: TGTGCCAGCAGCCAAGGGGACAGAGTACGACAGATCTTAATTGGCTACACCTTC. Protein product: CASSQGDRVRQILIGYTF.

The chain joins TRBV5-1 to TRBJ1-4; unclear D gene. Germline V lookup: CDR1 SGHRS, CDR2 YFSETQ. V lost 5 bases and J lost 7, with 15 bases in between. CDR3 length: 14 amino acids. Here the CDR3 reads CASREQSLGEKLFF. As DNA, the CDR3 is TGCGCCAGCAGAGAACAGTCTCTAGGTGAAAAACTGTTTTTT.

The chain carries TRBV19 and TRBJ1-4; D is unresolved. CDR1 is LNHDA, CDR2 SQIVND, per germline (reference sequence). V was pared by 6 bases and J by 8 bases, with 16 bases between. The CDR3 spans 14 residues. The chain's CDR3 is CASSALFSVEKLFF. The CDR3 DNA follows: TGTGCCAGTAGCGCCTTATTCTCCGTCGAAAAACTGTTTTTT. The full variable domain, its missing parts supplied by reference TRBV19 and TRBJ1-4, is DGGITQSPKYLFRKEGQNVTLSCEQNLNHDAMYWYRQDPGQGLRLIYYSQIVNDFQKGDIAEGYSVSREKKESFPLTVTSAQKNPTAFYLCASSALFSVEKLFFGSGTQLSVL.

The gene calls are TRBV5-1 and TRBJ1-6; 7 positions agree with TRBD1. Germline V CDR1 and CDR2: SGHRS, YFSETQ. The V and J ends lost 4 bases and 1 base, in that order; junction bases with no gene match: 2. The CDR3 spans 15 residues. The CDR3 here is CASSPGGSYNSPLHF. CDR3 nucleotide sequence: TGCGCCAGCAGCCCAGGGGGATCCTATAATTCACCCCTCCACTTT.

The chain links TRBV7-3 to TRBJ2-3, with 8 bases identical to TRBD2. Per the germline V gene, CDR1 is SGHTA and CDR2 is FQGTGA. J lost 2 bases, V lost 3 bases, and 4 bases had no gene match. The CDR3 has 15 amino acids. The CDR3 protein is CASSLGLDFTDTQYF. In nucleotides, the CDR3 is TGTGCCAGCAGCTTGGGACTAGATTTCACAGATACGCAGTATTTT.

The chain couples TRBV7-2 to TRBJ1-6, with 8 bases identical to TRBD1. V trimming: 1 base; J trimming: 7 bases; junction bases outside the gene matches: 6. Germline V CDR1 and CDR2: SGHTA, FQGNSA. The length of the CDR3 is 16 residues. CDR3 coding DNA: TGTGCCAGCAGCTTAGATCAGGGGGCAATCAATTCACCCCTCCACTTT. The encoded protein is CASSLDQGAINSPLHF.